A single sample gave rise to the 13 T cell receptor beta chains below, sequenced in a study of cytomegalovirus exposure and HLA in healthy donors. The PCR employed 60 Vbeta primers together with 13 Jbeta primers. The method was immunoSEQ multiplex PCR; TCRdb's version includes in-frame clones alone and lacks a portion of them. The sample lists some 200,000 clones; 65% to 85% were seen once. Input material: PBMCs. Receptors were obtained from a boy aged 2 to 10 in good health and CMV-seronegative.

V is TRBV4-3 and J is TRBJ1-6; 8 positions match TRBD1. CDR1 is LGHNA and CDR2 is YSLEER in the germline V gene. The CDR3 totals 15 residues. With 3 bases clipped from V and 7 bases from J, the junction kept 5 bases outside the gene matches. Written as DNA, the CDR3 is TGCGCCAGCAGCCAGGCCGGGACAGGAAATTCACCCCTCCACTTT. It translates to CASSQAGTGNSPLHF.

This chain joins TRBV4-3 and TRBJ2-2; no clear D gene. Germline V gene lookup returns CDR1 LGHNA and CDR2 YSLEER. V gave up 1 base and J gave up 5 bases, with 8 bases separating them. The CDR3 sequence is 14 residues long. The CDR3 reads CASSQVEYTGELFF. The CDR3 nucleotides read TGCGCCAGCAGCCAAGTCGAGTATACCGGGGAGCTGTTTTTT.

The chain couples TRBV5-4 to TRBJ2-7; D possibly corresponds to TRBD1 (6 bases). Germline V CDR1 and CDR2: SGHNT, YYREEE (reference sequence). V shed 4 bases and J shed 6 bases, with 8 bases lying between them. The CDR3 sequence is 11 residues long. CDR3 in DNA: TGTGCCAGCAGCGCGGACAGCGAGCAGTACTTC. Translating it yields CASSADSEQYF.

Note on this clone: The junction differs from germline at one of its ends, possibly a read error. The V and J genes are TRBV7-9 and TRBJ2-7, with D unresolved. The germline CDR1 and CDR2 sequences are SEHNR and FQNEAQ (reference sequence). The CDR3 has 14 residues. CDR3 in DNA: TGTTCCAGCAGCCCTACCGGTCAAGCCTACGAGCAGTACTTC. Translation: CSSSPTGQAYEQYF.

The chain couples TRBV6-5 to TRBJ2-1, with 14 bases matching TRBD2. Germline lookup yields CDR1 MNHEY and CDR2 SVGAGI. This CDR3 spans 15 amino acids. J lost 13 bases, V lost 10 bases, and 15 bases had no gene match. DNA for the CDR3: TGTGCCACCGCGACCGGGACTAGCGGGGGCTCCCTTCAGTTCTTC. It yields the protein CATATGTSGGSLQFF.

The CDR3 reads CASSLPGTGVPNEQFF. CDR3 DNA: TGTGCCAGCAGCCTCCCGGGGACAGGGGTGCCCAATGAGCAGTTCTTC. The J gene is TRBJ2-1, the V gene TRBV5-6; 10 bases match TRBD1. Germline V gene sequence: CDR1 SGHDT, CDR2 YYEEEE. After removal of 4 bases from V and 6 bases from J, the junction contained 10 bases not matched to a gene. The CDR3 extends over 16 amino acids.

The gene calls are TRBV5-8 and TRBJ1-2; 7 bases align to TRBD1. Per germline, CDR1 SGHTS and CDR2 YDEGEE. V gave up 8 bases and J gave up 10 bases; unmatched junction bases: 29. The length of the CDR3 is 18 residues. The DNA of the CDR3 is TGTGCCAGTTCTAAACTCTGCCGATGGGGGACAGATGGGGGCAACTACACCTTC. This encodes CASSKLCRWGTDGGNYTF.

The V gene is TRBV6-1, the J gene TRBJ2-1; maybe TRBD2 (6 bases). CDR3 length: 15 amino acids. Per germline, CDR1 MNHNS and CDR2 SASEGT. V lost 4 bases to trimming and J lost 0 bases, with 10 bases between them. CDR3 in amino acids: CASSGMGGSYNEQFF. CDR3 coding DNA: TGTGCCAGCAGTGGCATGGGGGGCTCCTACAATGAGCAGTTCTTC.

The chain uses TRBV11-2 and TRBJ2-1; TRBD2 agrees at 7 bases. Germline CDR1 is SGHAT and CDR2 is FQNNGV. The CDR3 length is 14 residues. With V trimmed by 6 bases and J by 8 bases, 10 bases remained unmatched. CDR3 loop: CASSFGSGRDEQFF. The CDR3 DNA is TGTGCCAGCAGTTTCGGTAGCGGGCGGGATGAGCAGTTCTTC.

The chain joins TRBV4-3 to TRBJ2-2; TRBD2 matches 8 bases. Germline CDR1 LGHNA, CDR2 YSLEER. This CDR3 has 14 residues. With V trimmed by 5 bases and J by 4 bases, 3 bases remained unmatched. The CDR3 DNA is TGCGCCAGCAGCGTGGCGGGGGGCACCGGGGAGCTGTTTTTT. As protein: CASSVAGGTGELFF.

The chain recombines TRBV4-3 with TRBJ2-4, with D perhaps TRBD1 (5 bases). The ends were cut back, 4 bases at V and 7 bases at J, with 11 bases in the middle. This CDR3 has 13 amino acids. CDR1 is LGHNA, CDR2 YSLEER, per germline. The CDR3 coding sequence is TGCGCCAGCAGCCTGGGGCCCCTGAACATTCAGTACTTC. Translated: CASSLGPLNIQYF.

The CDR3 DNA is TGTGCCAGCATGGGGAGGGACGTGAACACTGAAGCTTTCTTT. The encoded protein is CASMGRDVNTEAFF. This chain uses TRBV7-9 with TRBJ1-1; the D gene is possibly TRBD1 (5 bases). The V end lost 7 bases, the J end lost 0 bases, and 12 bases lay between the germline ends. CDR3 size: 14 residues. Germline values: CDR1 SEHNR, CDR2 FQNEAQ (reference sequence).

CDR3 residues: CASSQPASGERTDTQYF. In DNA, the CDR3 is TGTGCCAGCAGCCAACCAGCTAGCGGGGAACGCACAGATACGCAGTATTTT. This chain uses TRBV4-2 with TRBJ2-3, with 9 bases lining up with TRBD2. V shed 2 bases, J shed 1 base, and the junction held 7 bases outside the gene matches. The CDR3 is made up of 17 amino acids. CDR1 LGHNA and CDR2 YNFKEQ come from the germline V gene.